The clone carrying this TCR beta chain was recorded only once. The CDR3 has 12 residues. The germline gives CDR1 GTSNPN, CDR2 SVGIG (reference sequence). V was shortened by 7 bases and J by 7 bases, with 14 bases between the two germline ends. In contrast to the negatively isolated CD8+ and CD4+ T cells, TEMRA cells were FACS-enriched. The sample originates from a study of CD8 T cells in Susac syndrome. The RNA, roughly 0.45 to 1 ug, was put through reverse transcription using random hexamers. TCRdb ran MiXCR on the immunoSEQ multiplex PCR reads and lists one entry per CDR3 protein. The sample carries 330,000 or so distinct CDR3 sequences, about 82% recorded once.

The J gene is TRBJ2-1, the V gene TRBV30, with D perhaps TRBD1 or TRBD2 (6 bases each). Material for sequencing was CD8+ T cells from PBMCs. The clonotype originates from a human donor with multiple sclerosis. Written as DNA, the CDR3 is TGTGCCTCCGAGGAGGGGGGTAATGAGCAGTTCTTC. Translating gives CASEEGGNEQFF.